These T cell receptor beta chains were read from a single sample in a study of Tregs in tolerant kidney transplant recipients. Clones were read by immunoSEQ multiplex PCR, and TCRdb kept only the in-frame ones, dropping some. The repertoire holds hundreds of thousands of clones, with around 82% as singletons. Sequenced material: CD4+ T cells from blood. The receptors come from a human donor in good health. Each CDR3 is given with its conserved first and last residue. Fields, in order: J gene, CDR3 length, V gene, D gene, clone size, CDR3 DNA, CDR3 protein. D genes are given only for firm matches. Only some rows state a clone size, as once, few, many or a class for expanded clones.

j_gene: TRBJ2-7
len: 16
v_gene: TRBV15
d_gene: TRBD1
abundance: -
CDR3nt: TGTGCCACCAGCAGAGACGGGACAGGGCTCAGAGACGAGCAGTACTTC
CDR3aa: CATSRDGTGLRDEQYF

j_gene: TRBJ1-5
len: 16
v_gene: TRBV7-8
d_gene: -
abundance: once
CDR3nt: TGTGCCAGCAGCTTAGGGGAATCTTACAGCAATCAGCCCCAGCATTTT
CDR3aa: CASSLGESYSNQPQHF

j_gene: TRBJ2-5
len: 16
v_gene: TRBV9
d_gene: -
abundance: -
CDR3nt: TGTGCCAGCAGCTTGGGGAGGGGGCAGGTCTGGGAGACCCAGTACTTC
CDR3aa: CASSLGRGQVWETQYF

j_gene: TRBJ2-1
len: 15
v_gene: TRBV27
d_gene: -
abundance: few
CDR3nt: TGTGCCAGCACCTCCTATAGCGGTCCTAGGGGTGAGCAGTTCTTC
CDR3aa: CASTSYSGPRGEQFF

j_gene: TRBJ2-7
len: 15
v_gene: TRBV7-6
d_gene: TRBD2
abundance: -
CDR3nt: TGTGCCAGCAGCTCCAATAGCGGGGGGCTCGGGGAGCAGTACTTC
CDR3aa: CASSSNSGGLGEQYF

j_gene: TRBJ1-5
len: 15
v_gene: TRBV30
d_gene: TRBD1
abundance: few
CDR3nt: TGTGCCTGGAGCCTCGGGACAGAGACAAATCAGCCCCAGCATTTT
CDR3aa: CAWSLGTETNQPQHF

j_gene: TRBJ2-2
len: 13
v_gene: TRBV5-1
d_gene: -
abundance: -
CDR3nt: TGCGCCAGCAGCCTGGGGTGGACCGGGGAGCTGTTTTTT
CDR3aa: CASSLGWTGELFF

j_gene: TRBJ2-1
len: 12
v_gene: TRBV15
d_gene: -
abundance: -
CDR3nt: TGTGCCACCAGCCGGGGGTACAATGAGCAGTTCTTC
CDR3aa: CATSRGYNEQFF

j_gene: TRBJ2-1
len: 16
v_gene: TRBV29-1
d_gene: TRBD2
abundance: -
CDR3nt: TGCAGCGTTGGGGGAAGGGAGGGACTTCCCTACAATGAGCAGTTCTTC
CDR3aa: CSVGGREGLPYNEQFF

j_gene: TRBJ2-6
len: 16
v_gene: TRBV7-9
d_gene: -
abundance: -
CDR3nt: TGTGCCAGCAGCTTAGTATCGGGGTCTGGGGCCAACGTCCTGACTTTC
CDR3aa: CASSLVSGSGANVLTF

j_gene: TRBJ2-5
len: 16
v_gene: TRBV15
d_gene: TRBD1
abundance: -
CDR3nt: TGTGCCACCAGCAGACGTTCAGGGGGCCCCCAAGAGACCCAGTACTTC
CDR3aa: CATSRRSGGPQETQYF

j_gene: TRBJ2-1
len: 15
v_gene: TRBV9
d_gene: -
abundance: -
CDR3nt: TGTGCCAGCAGCGTAGCGTGGATTGTGAACAATGAGCAGTTCTTC
CDR3aa: CASSVAWIVNNEQFF

j_gene: TRBJ1-5
len: 15
v_gene: TRBV5-1
d_gene: -
abundance: -
CDR3nt: TGCGCCAGCAGCTTGGCCGGTCAGGGTAATCAGCCCCAGCATTTT
CDR3aa: CASSLAGQGNQPQHF

j_gene: TRBJ2-3
len: 15
v_gene: TRBV19
d_gene: TRBD2
abundance: -
CDR3nt: TGTGCCAGTACCCGGGGGACTAGCGGGCCAGATACGCAGTATTTT
CDR3aa: CASTRGTSGPDTQYF

j_gene: TRBJ2-4
len: 15
v_gene: TRBV19
d_gene: -
abundance: -
CDR3nt: TGTGCCAGTATGTGGCAGGGAGAAGCCAAAAACATTCAGTACTTC
CDR3aa: CASMWQGEAKNIQYF

j_gene: TRBJ1-1
len: 15
v_gene: TRBV29-1
d_gene: TRBD1
abundance: -
CDR3nt: TGCAGCGTTGAAGATCGGGGACAGGGTATGTCTGAAGCTTTCTTT
CDR3aa: CSVEDRGQGMSEAFF

j_gene: TRBJ1-2
len: 12
v_gene: TRBV30
d_gene: TRBD1
abundance: few
CDR3nt: TGTGCCTGGAGTAAGGGGGCCTATGGCTACACCTTC
CDR3aa: CAWSKGAYGYTF

j_gene: TRBJ2-7
len: 14
v_gene: TRBV9
d_gene: -
abundance: few
CDR3nt: TGTGCCAGCAGCGCGGGTGCTAGCTCCTACGAGCAGTACTTC
CDR3aa: CASSAGASSYEQYF

j_gene: TRBJ2-7
len: 14
v_gene: TRBV2
d_gene: -
abundance: -
CDR3nt: TGTGCCAGCAGCCTCATGGGAAGGAGCGGGGAGCAGTACTTC
CDR3aa: CASSLMGRSGEQYF

j_gene: TRBJ2-7
len: 12
v_gene: TRBV30
d_gene: -
abundance: -
CDR3nt: TGTGCCTGGACTAGCGAATCCTACGAGCAGTACTTC
CDR3aa: CAWTSESYEQYF

j_gene: TRBJ2-5
len: 16
v_gene: TRBV5-1
d_gene: TRBD1
abundance: -
CDR3nt: TGCGCCAGCAGCTTGTCGCCGGGACAGGGAGGAGAGACCCAGTACTTC
CDR3aa: CASSLSPGQGGETQYF

j_gene: TRBJ2-7
len: 13
v_gene: TRBV10-3
d_gene: -
abundance: once
CDR3nt: TGTGCCATCAGTGGGAAGGTGAACTACGAGCAGTACTTC
CDR3aa: CAISGKVNYEQYF

j_gene: TRBJ1-1
len: 16
v_gene: TRBV5-1
d_gene: -
abundance: -
CDR3nt: TGCGCCAGCAGCTTGGCCTCAACGGGGCTGGACACTGAAGCTTTCTTT
CDR3aa: CASSLASTGLDTEAFF